The subject of this entry is one TCR beta chain. This sequence may be a read error, since a much larger clone differs from it by one base. Three rounds of nested PCR, following a modified ARM-PCR protocol, produced the TCRbeta library. TCRdb ran MiXCR on the multiplex PCR reads and lists one entry per CDR3 protein. The sample shows 200,000 to 250,000 distinct CDR3 sequences, approximately 74% of them seen only once. The sample belongs to a study of tumor and adjacent non-tumor tissue in lung cancer. Background on the study: There were fewer than 15 adenocarcinoma, 2 squamous cell carcinoma and 1 small cell lung cancer cases. Samples averaged approximately 4.2 million productive TCRbeta reads each.

Looked up from germline, CDR1 is SGHNT and CDR2 is YYREEE (reference sequence). This CDR3 has 15 residues. The V end was cut by 5 bases, the J end by 5 bases, with 19 bases between. RNA was extracted from bulk tissue without any cell sorting. Chemotherapy-naive patients with new lung cancer underwent thoracic surgery in China, August–November 2014. The sample taken for sequencing was lung tumor tissue. The V call is TRBV5-4, the J call TRBJ1-1; maybe TRBD1 (6 bases). The receptor was isolated from a man aged 55 to 69 with non-small cell lung cancer. CDR3: CASRPPGAVGTEAFF. In DNA, the CDR3 is TGTGCCAGCAGACCACCGGGGGCGGTGGGGACTGAAGCTTTCTTT.